This T cell receptor beta chain was identified during a study of regulatory dendritic cells for organ transplantation. Study-wide results and limits: Naive T cells showed high diversity, memory cells less, memory CD8+ least. The most alloreactive TCR clonotypes were found in resting memory CD8+ cells. Mature dendritic cells appeared to drive more memory CD8+ clonal expansion than regulatory ones.

With respect to this clone: Its antigen is still unknown.

Memory T cells were CD45RO+, naive were CD45RA+, sorted by FACS. Assay: immunoSEQ multiplex PCR; the TCRdb copy retains only in-frame clones and omits some. Here the sample spans roughly 35,000 clones, about 89% being singletons. Germline lookup yields CDR1 MNHEY and CDR2 SVGAGI. The V gene end was trimmed by 8 bases and the J gene end by 8 bases; junction bases not matched to a gene: 11. This CDR3 contains 13 residues. The chain has TRBV6-5 and TRBJ1-2, with 7 bases matching TRBD1. Sample: naive CD4+ T cells from blood. Subset in this sample: CD45RA+ naive T cells. The receptor's source is a human donor in good health. This CDR3 reads CASRFPGGLGYTF. The CDR3 DNA reads TGTGCCAGCCGATTTCCAGGGGGGCTCGGCTACACCTTC.